Following are 8 T cell receptor beta chains from one sample sequenced in a study of TIL therapy for anti-PD-1-resistant metastatic lung cancer (dated by TCRdb to 2020 to 2022). Taken with the paper, the label for time point translates to: pre-treatment sample, taken before nivolumab and TIL therapy. TCR beta CDR3 regions were amplified from genomic DNA by bias-controlled multiplex PCR with the immunoSEQ v3 hsTCRB kit. TCRdb mirrors the immuneACCESS table, restricted to in-frame sequences. Some clones are absent from its copies; in checked studies, under half trace to an unresolved V gene, and the reason for the others is unknown. Counted in this sample were tens of thousands of clones; 80% to 90% of them appeared once. Jointly, the top ten make up around 5% of the sample. Sequencing was performed on blood, taken at baseline. All receptors come from a person aged 25 to 80 with non-small cell lung cancer.

The chain uses TRBV4-2 and TRBJ2-3; 13 nucleotides align to TRBD2. The V gene's germline CDR1 is LGHNA and CDR2 YNFKEQ. The CDR3 has 16 amino acids. The V gene end was trimmed by 4 bases and the J gene end by 9 bases; junction bases not matched to a gene: 10. The CDR3 loop reads CASSPRGGLAGDTQYF. Written as DNA, the CDR3 is TGTGCCAGCAGCCCAAGAGGAGGACTAGCGGGAGACACGCAGTATTTT.

The V call is TRBV4-1, the J call TRBJ1-2; D gene uncertain. The CDR3 spans 16 residues. Germline V CDR1 and CDR2: MGHRA, YSYEKL. The V gene lost 0 bases and the J gene lost 3 bases, with 14 bases spanning the gap. In nucleotides, the CDR3 is TGCGCCAGCAGCCAAGATTCACGAAATACTTACTATGGCTACACCTTC. Its translation: CASSQDSRNTYYGYTF.

The chain carries TRBV28 and TRBJ2-1; D remains ambiguous. In germline, CDR1 is MDHEN, CDR2 SYDVKM. Trimming left V 6 bases short and J 6 bases short, with 12 bases between. This CDR3 has 13 amino acids. CDR3 protein: CASRTHRANEQFF. The CDR3 nucleotides read TGTGCCAGCAGAACCCACAGAGCCAATGAGCAGTTCTTC.

The rearrangement joins TRBV5-5 to TRBJ2-2; D is undetermined. The length of the CDR3 is 14 residues. Germline V lookup: CDR1 SGHKS, CDR2 YYEKEE (reference sequence). Trimming took off 4 bases at V and 1 base at J, with 8 bases between the two ends. This CDR3 is CASSGKGNTGELFF. DNA of the CDR3: TGTGCCAGCAGCGGGAAGGGGAACACCGGGGAGCTGTTTTTT.

The CDR3 sequence is CASSPGRTGEAFF. The CDR3 bases are TGTGCCAGCTCACCAGGCCGAACGGGCGAAGCTTTCTTT. The genes are TRBV18 and TRBJ1-1; D is unresolved. The CDR3 covers 13 residues. V shed 2 bases and J shed 8 bases, with 12 bases lying between them. The germline V gene encodes CDR1 KGHSH and CDR2 LQKENI.

The chain uses TRBV9 and TRBJ1-4; D uncertain. The CDR3 runs to 16 residues. The V gene's germline CDR1 is SGDLS and CDR2 YYNGEE. Trimming removed 0 bases from V and 9 bases from J, with 18 bases in between. CDR3 loop: CASSVAADGVSQKLFF. CDR3 nucleotide sequence: TGTGCCAGCAGCGTAGCCGCGGACGGGGTTAGTCAAAAACTGTTTTTT.

The chain recombines TRBV9 with TRBJ2-2; TRBD1 matches at 8 bases. Germline CDR1 SGDLS, CDR2 YYNGEE. This CDR3 comprises 14 residues. J gave up 4 bases and V 5 bases, and 4 bases lay outside the gene matches. CDR3 sequence reads: CASRRTGITGELFF. The CDR3 DNA reads TGTGCCAGCAGGCGGACAGGGATCACCGGGGAGCTGTTTTTT.

In its sample, this clone was seen once. The chain combines TRBV7-2 with TRBJ1-4; weak D call: TRBD1 (6 bases). CDR1 SGHTA and CDR2 FQGNSA come from the germline V gene. V was cut by 2 bases and J by 3 bases, with 10 bases left in between. The CDR3 length is 15 residues. CDR3 sequence: CASSLYGQSNEKLFF. The CDR3 DNA follows: TGTGCCAGCAGCTTATATGGACAGTCTAATGAAAAACTGTTTTTT. The full variable domain, its missing parts supplied by reference TRBV7-2 and TRBJ1-4, is GAGVSQSPSNKVTEKGKDVELRCDPISGHTALYWYRQSLGQGLEFLIYFQGNSAPDKSGLPSDRFSAERTGGSVSTLTIQRTQQEDSAVYLCASSLYGQSNEKLFFGSGTQLSVL.